The next 27 T cell receptor beta chains were all read from a single sample in a study of blood T cell repertoires in COVID-19 (dated by TCRdb to about 2020). Receptor amplification or capture employed the immunoSEQ multiplex PCR assay. TCRdb holds this immuneACCESS table with in-frame rearrangements only. Some clones are missing; in checked studies, unresolved V genes explain under half, and the rest has no known cause. The table for this sample lists about 200,000 clones; around 80% of them were counted only once. The ten top clones hold roughly 10% of the sample. Sequencing was carried out using peripheral blood. The source of these receptors is a middle-aged man with active or convalescent COVID-19.

The sample holds one count of this clone. The chain has TRBV15 and TRBJ1-3, with 9 bases identical to TRBD1. Germline V gene sequence: CDR1 LNHNV, CDR2 YYDKDF (reference sequence). Unmatched junction bases numbered 1, after V lost 2 bases and J lost 2 bases. The CDR3 covers 15 residues. The CDR3 here is CATSRTGGAGNTIYF. The CDR3 DNA reads TGTGCCACCAGCAGAACAGGGGGCGCTGGAAACACCATATATTTT.

V and J are TRBV7-2 and TRBJ2-2; 10 bases align to TRBD2. V shed 4 bases and J 4 bases; nucleotides not matched to a gene: 9. Germline lookup yields CDR1 SGHTA and CDR2 FQGNSA. The CDR3 is made up of 17 amino acids. CDR3: CASSSHWTSGGTGELFF. In DNA, the CDR3 is TGTGCCAGCAGCTCACATTGGACTAGCGGAGGCACCGGGGAGCTGTTTTTT.

The chain joins TRBV5-1 to TRBJ2-1, with D maybe TRBD2 (6 bases). This CDR3 is built from 18 residues. V was shortened by 4 bases and J by 2 bases, with 22 bases between the two germline ends. The V gene's germline CDR1 is SGHRS and CDR2 YFSETQ. The CDR3 coding sequence is TGCGCCAGCAGCACCGAAGGAGGGAACCCCTTCCCCTACAATGAGCAGTTCTTC. Its protein is CASSTEGGNPFPYNEQFF.

The V and J genes are TRBV20-1 and TRBJ1-2, with D unclear. The CDR3 loop spans 11 amino acids. Germline CDR1 DFQATT, CDR2 SNEGSKA (reference sequence). V dropped 7 bases and J dropped 6 bases, with 12 bases sitting between them. CDR3 residues: CSVGSSDGYTF. For the CDR3, the DNA is TGCAGTGTAGGGAGTTCCGATGGCTACACCTTC.

The chain links TRBV11-2 to TRBJ2-5; TRBD2 is a possible D gene (6 bases). Germline V CDR1 and CDR2: SGHAT, FQNNGV. With 3 bases removed from V and 9 bases from J, the gap between germline ends came to 17 bases. The CDR3 is made up of 14 amino acids. In DNA form, the CDR3 reads TGTGCCAGCAGCTTGGGACTTGGGGAAGGAGCCCAGTACTTC. Protein: CASSLGLGEGAQYF.

This clone showed up just once. The gene calls are TRBV7-2 and TRBJ2-7; 8 positions agree with TRBD1. CDR3 length: 14 residues. The ends lost 2 bases at V and 2 bases at J; junction bases unmatched: 2. CDR1 and CDR2 from the germline V gene are SGHTA and FQGNSA. In DNA form, the CDR3 reads TGTGCCAGCAGCTTACGGACAGGGCCCTACGAGCAGTACTTC. It yields the protein CASSLRTGPYEQYF. Together with reference TRBV7-2 and TRBJ2-7, the CDR3 gives the full variable domain: GAGVSQSPSNKVTEKGKDVELRCDPISGHTALYWYRQSLGQGLEFLIYFQGNSAPDKSGLPSDRFSAERTGGSVSTLTIQRTQQEDSAVYLCASSLRTGPYEQYFGPGTRLTVT.

CDR3 amino acids: CASRPTGGLTDAEAFF. The CDR3 DNA reads as TGCGCCAGCAGACCTACAGGGGGCCTAACCGACGCTGAAGCTTTCTTT. The rearrangement links TRBV5-1 to TRBJ1-1, with 9 positions matching TRBD1. V lost 5 bases, J lost 6 bases, and 14 bases stayed unmatched. The CDR3 contains 16 residues. In germline, CDR1 is SGHRS, CDR2 YFSETQ.

The CDR3, as DNA: TGTGCCAGCAGCGCACCGACTGAGAAAAACACTGAAGCTTTCTTT. Protein sequence: CASSAPTEKNTEAFF. The rearrangement joins TRBV28 to TRBJ1-1; no clear D. Trimming cost V 6 bases and J 2 bases, with 16 bases left between them. CDR1 is MDHEN, CDR2 SYDVKM, per germline. The CDR3 sequence is 15 residues long.

V gene TRBV4-3 combines with J gene TRBJ2-2; D unresolved. In germline, CDR1 is LGHNA, CDR2 YSLEER. Trimming took off 1 base at V and 3 bases at J, with 9 bases between the two ends. The CDR3 totals 15 residues. The CDR3 DNA reads as TGCGCCAGCAGCCAAGGAGTACGGGACACCGGGGAGCTGTTTTTT. As protein: CASSQGVRDTGELFF.

This clone was seen more than once but under ten times. This chain uses TRBV25-1 with TRBJ1-1, with D perhaps TRBD1 (5 bases). The CDR3 runs 14 residues. The ends were cut back, 0 bases at V and 1 base at J, with 6 bases in the middle. Germline CDR1 is MGHDK and CDR2 is SYGVNS. The DNA of the CDR3 is TGTGCCAGCAGTGAATACCAGGGGAACACTGAAGCTTTCTTT. This translates into CASSEYQGNTEAFF.

The chain employs TRBV24-1 and TRBJ1-2; 8 positions match TRBD1. The V gene's germline CDR1 is KGHDR and CDR2 SFDVKD. V shed 0 bases and J 4 bases; nucleotides not matched to a gene: 15. The length of the CDR3 is 19 residues. The CDR3 here is CATSDLDSGRGQEFYGYTF. The CDR3 bases are TGTGCCACCAGTGATTTGGACAGTGGCAGGGGGCAAGAGTTCTATGGCTACACCTTC.

The chain carries TRBV6-2 or TRBV6-3 and TRBJ2-5, with 10 bases lining up with TRBD1. V lost 4 bases and J lost 5; bases outside the gene matches: 10. This CDR3 comprises 16 residues. Germline assignment: CDR1 MNHEY and CDR2 SVGEGT. The CDR3: CASSSSGTGAGETQYF. CDR3 DNA sequence: TGTGCCAGCAGTTCGTCCGGGACAGGGGCAGGGGAGACCCAGTACTTC.

The rearrangement joins TRBV7-9 to TRBJ2-7; 9 bases match TRBD1. The CDR3 loop spans 14 amino acids. V shed 5 bases and J 5 bases; nucleotides not matched to a gene: 7. Germline V gene sequence: CDR1 SEHNR, CDR2 FQNEAQ (reference sequence). The CDR3 reads CASSGTGSYHEQYV. For the CDR3, the DNA is TGTGCCAGCAGCGGGACAGGGTCTTACCACGAGCAGTACGTC.

This sequence joins TRBV20-1 and TRBJ1-1; 7 positions agree with TRBD1. CDR3 length: 11 amino acids. With 6 bases clipped from V and 11 bases from J, the junction kept 9 bases outside the gene matches. Germline CDR1 DFQATT, CDR2 SNEGSKA (reference sequence). The CDR3 spells CSAGADREAFF. In DNA form, the CDR3 reads TGCAGTGCGGGGGCCGACAGGGAGGCTTTCTTT.

J is TRBJ1-1 and V is TRBV28; 9 bases align to TRBD1. CDR3 length: 16 residues. Per the germline V gene, CDR1 is MDHEN and CDR2 is SYDVKM. V shed 5 bases and J 8 bases; nucleotides not matched to a gene: 15. DNA for the CDR3: TGTGCCAGCAGTCCGACTTCCTACAGGGGGCTCAAGGAAGCTTTCTTT. Encoded protein: CASSPTSYRGLKEAFF.

This clone was detected a few times. The gene calls are TRBV5-5 and TRBJ1-6, with TRBD1 matching 7 bases. CDR1 SGHKS and CDR2 YYEKEE come from the germline V gene (reference sequence). CDR3 length: 15 amino acids. J lost 11 bases, V lost 4 bases, and 12 bases had no gene match. The CDR3 loop reads CASSLGATGSAPLHF. Here the CDR3 DNA reads TGTGCCAGCAGCCTAGGAGCGACAGGGAGCGCACCCCTCCACTTT.

J is TRBJ2-5 and V is TRBV4-3; a weak D match, TRBD1 (5 bases). Germline V CDR1 and CDR2: LGHNA, YSLEER. The CDR3 has 13 residues. V was trimmed by 3 bases and J by 4 bases, leaving 9 bases between them. The CDR3 bases are TGCGCCAGCAGCCATTGGGGCGGAGAGACCCAGTACTTC. It specifies CASSHWGGETQYF.

This clone was seen once. The V and J genes are TRBV5-4 and TRBJ2-5; 14 bases are shared with TRBD2. After removal of 4 bases from V and 4 bases from J, the junction contained 6 bases not matched to a gene. The CDR3 runs to 16 residues. Germline V gene lookup returns CDR1 SGHNT and CDR2 YYREEE (reference sequence). CDR3 nucleotide sequence: TGTGCCAGCAGCAAGGGACTAGCGGGGGCGGGAGAGACCCAGTACTTC. Its translation is CASSKGLAGAGETQYF.

The chain recombines TRBV21-1 with TRBJ2-5; TRBD1 reflects the table's D call only, with no check against the DNA. TRBV21-1 is given as a pseudogene. The CDR3 consists of 14 residues. CDR3 DNA sequence: TGTGCCAGCAGCAAACTGGCAAGCCAAGAGACCCAGTACTTC. This gives the protein CASSKLASQETQYF.

The chain is built from TRBV3-1 (or the pseudogene TRBV3-2) and TRBJ1-3; no clear D gene. V was cut by 0 bases and J by 4 bases, with 16 bases left in between. CDR1 is LGHDT and CDR2 is YNNKEL in the germline V gene (reference sequence). This CDR3 has 17 amino acids. The CDR3 bases are TGTGCCAGCAGCCAAGAACCAGGTCGGTCTGGCGGAAACACCATATATTTT. It yields the protein CASSQEPGRSGGNTIYF.

A word on this clone: Other DNA sequences in the sample encode the same CDR3. The chain uses TRBV27 and TRBJ2-5; D is uncertain. Trimming pared 2 bases from V and 0 bases from J, leaving 4 bases between. Germline V gene sequence: CDR1 MNHEY, CDR2 SMNVEV (reference sequence). The CDR3 covers 13 residues. The CDR3 is CASSLNYQETQYF. The DNA for the CDR3 is TGTGCCAGCAGTTTAAACTACCAAGAGACCCAGTACTTC.

The rearrangement uses TRBV12-5 and TRBJ2-3; possibly TRBD1 for D (6 bases). V dropped 7 bases and J dropped 5 bases, with 13 bases sitting between them. Germline assignment: CDR1 LGHNT and CDR2 FRNRAP. This CDR3 has 13 amino acids. For the CDR3, the DNA is TGTGCTAGTGCCTTAGTACAGGGAGATACGCAGTATTTT. The encoded protein is CASALVQGDTQYF.

The J gene is TRBJ1-2, the V gene TRBV2; 7 nucleotides match TRBD1. Germline trimming cut 6 bases from V and 2 bases from J; bases unmatched to any gene: 3. The CDR3 extends over 13 amino acids. Germline-derived CDR1 and CDR2 are SNHLY and FYNNEI. CDR3 residues: CASRGQPNYGYTF. The CDR3 DNA reads as TGTGCCAGCAGGGGACAGCCGAACTATGGCTACACCTTC.

V is TRBV6-6 and J is TRBJ1-4, with a weak D call TRBD1 (6 bases). The germline gives CDR1 MNHNY, CDR2 SVGAGI (reference sequence). Trimming pared 4 bases from V and 7 bases from J, leaving 13 bases between. The CDR3 length is 14 residues. CDR3 nucleotide sequence: TGTGCCAGCAGTTCACCAGGGGTGGGTGAAAAACTGTTTTTT. Translated: CASSSPGVGEKLFF.

V gene TRBV21-1 combines with J gene TRBJ2-7; TRBD1, as called in the table, went unchecked against the DNA. TRBV21-1 represents a pseudogene. This CDR3 region has 17 residues. The CDR3 region has the DNA TGTGCCAGCAGCAATCGAAGACAGGGGCGCATATCCTACGAGCAGTACGTC. Its translation: CASSNRRQGRISYEQYV.

This chain joins TRBV3-1 (or the pseudogene TRBV3-2) and TRBJ2-3; TRBD1 agrees at 8 bases. V lost 6 bases to trimming and J lost 6 bases; unmatched junction nucleotides: 5. Looked up from germline, CDR1 is LGHDT and CDR2 is YNNKEL (reference sequence). This CDR3 is built from 13 residues. The chain's CDR3 is CASRQGGVDTQYF. The CDR3 DNA is TGTGCCAGCAGACAGGGGGGCGTTGATACGCAGTATTTT.

The sample holds a few counts of this clone. This chain uses TRBV4-1 with TRBJ1-3; D is ambiguous. The CDR3 covers 15 residues. V gave up 0 bases and J gave up 2 bases, with 8 bases separating them. Germline assignment: CDR1 MGHRA and CDR2 YSYEKL. CDR3 DNA: TGCGCCAGCAGCCAAGAACAGCCCGCTGGAAACACCATATATTTT. Translated, it gives CASSQEQPAGNTIYF.